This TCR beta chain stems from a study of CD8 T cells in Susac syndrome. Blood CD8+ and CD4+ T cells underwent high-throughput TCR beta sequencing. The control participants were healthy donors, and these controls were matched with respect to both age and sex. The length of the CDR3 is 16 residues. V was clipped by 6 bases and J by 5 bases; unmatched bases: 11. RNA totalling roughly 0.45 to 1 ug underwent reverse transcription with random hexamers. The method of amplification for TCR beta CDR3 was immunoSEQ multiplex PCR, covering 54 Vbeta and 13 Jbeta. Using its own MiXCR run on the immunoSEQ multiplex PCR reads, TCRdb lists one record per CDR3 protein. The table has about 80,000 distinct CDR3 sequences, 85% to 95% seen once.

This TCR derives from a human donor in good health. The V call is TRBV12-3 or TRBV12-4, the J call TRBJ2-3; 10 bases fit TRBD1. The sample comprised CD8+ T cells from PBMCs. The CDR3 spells CASSAQGTGDEDTQYF. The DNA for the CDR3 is TGTGCCAGCAGCGCCCAGGGGACAGGGGATGAAGATACGCAGTATTTT.